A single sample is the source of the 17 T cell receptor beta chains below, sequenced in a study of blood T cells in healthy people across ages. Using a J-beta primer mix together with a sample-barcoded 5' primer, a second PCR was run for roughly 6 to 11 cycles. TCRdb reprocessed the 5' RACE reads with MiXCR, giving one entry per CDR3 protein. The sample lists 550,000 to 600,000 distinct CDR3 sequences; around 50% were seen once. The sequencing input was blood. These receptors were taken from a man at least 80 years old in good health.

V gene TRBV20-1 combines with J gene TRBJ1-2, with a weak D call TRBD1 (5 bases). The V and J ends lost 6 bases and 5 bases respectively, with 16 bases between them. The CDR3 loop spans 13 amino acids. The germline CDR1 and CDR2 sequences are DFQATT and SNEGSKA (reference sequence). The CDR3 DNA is TGCAGTGCCCAAGATAGGGCAGGGTATGGCTACACCTTC. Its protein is CSAQDRAGYGYTF.

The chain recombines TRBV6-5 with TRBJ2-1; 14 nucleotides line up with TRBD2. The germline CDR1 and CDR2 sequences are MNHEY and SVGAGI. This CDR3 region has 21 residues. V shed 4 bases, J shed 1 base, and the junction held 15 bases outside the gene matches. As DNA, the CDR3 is TGTGCCAGCAGTTGGGGCCGGGCATGGACTAGCGGGGGGATATCCTACAATGAGCAGTTCTTC. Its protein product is CASSWGRAWTSGGISYNEQFF.

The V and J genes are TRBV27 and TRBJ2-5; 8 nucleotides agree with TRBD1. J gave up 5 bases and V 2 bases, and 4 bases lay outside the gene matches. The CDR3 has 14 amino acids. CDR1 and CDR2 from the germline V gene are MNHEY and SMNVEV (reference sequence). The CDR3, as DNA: TGTGCCAGCAGTTTAAGACAGGGGAGGGAGACCCAGTACTTC. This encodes CASSLRQGRETQYF.

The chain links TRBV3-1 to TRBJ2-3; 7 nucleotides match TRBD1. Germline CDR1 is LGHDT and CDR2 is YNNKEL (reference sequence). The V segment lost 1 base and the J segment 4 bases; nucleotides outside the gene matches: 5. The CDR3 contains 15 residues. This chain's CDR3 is CASSQARQGADTQYF. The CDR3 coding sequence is TGTGCCAGCAGCCAAGCGCGACAGGGTGCAGATACGCAGTATTTT.

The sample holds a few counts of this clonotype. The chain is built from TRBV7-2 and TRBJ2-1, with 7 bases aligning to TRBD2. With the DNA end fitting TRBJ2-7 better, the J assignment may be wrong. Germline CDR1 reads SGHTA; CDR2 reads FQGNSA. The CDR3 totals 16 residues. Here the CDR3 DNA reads TGTGCCAGCAGCTTATGGGGGGGAAGCTCCTACAATGAGCAGTACTTC. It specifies CASSLWGGSSYNEQYF.

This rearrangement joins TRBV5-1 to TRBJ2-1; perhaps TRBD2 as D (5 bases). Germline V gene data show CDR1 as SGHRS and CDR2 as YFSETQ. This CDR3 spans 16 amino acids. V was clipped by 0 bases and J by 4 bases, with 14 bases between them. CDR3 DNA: TGCGCCAGCAGCTTGGGGACGCGGGTCCAATACAATGAGCAGTTCTTC. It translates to CASSLGTRVQYNEQFF.

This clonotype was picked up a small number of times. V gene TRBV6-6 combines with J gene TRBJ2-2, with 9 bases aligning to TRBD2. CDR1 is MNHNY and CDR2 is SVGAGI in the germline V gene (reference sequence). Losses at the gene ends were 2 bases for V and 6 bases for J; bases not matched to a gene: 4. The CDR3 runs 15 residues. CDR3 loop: CASSYGGTSPGELFF. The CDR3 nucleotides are TGTGCCAGCAGTTACGGGGGGACTAGCCCCGGGGAGCTGTTTTTT.

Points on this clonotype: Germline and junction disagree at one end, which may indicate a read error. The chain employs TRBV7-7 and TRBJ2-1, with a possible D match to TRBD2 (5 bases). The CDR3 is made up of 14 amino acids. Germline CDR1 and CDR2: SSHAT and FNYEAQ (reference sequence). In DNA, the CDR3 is TGTGCTAGCAGCTTGAGCGGAAGGTACAATGAGCAGTTCTTC. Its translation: CASSLSGRYNEQFF.

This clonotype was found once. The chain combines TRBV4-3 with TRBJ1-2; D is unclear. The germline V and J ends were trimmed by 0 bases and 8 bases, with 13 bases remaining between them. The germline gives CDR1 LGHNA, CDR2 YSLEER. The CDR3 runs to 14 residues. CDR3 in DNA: TGCGCCAGCAGCCAAGAAACGAGGGAAGGAGGCTACACCTTC. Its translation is CASSQETREGGYTF.

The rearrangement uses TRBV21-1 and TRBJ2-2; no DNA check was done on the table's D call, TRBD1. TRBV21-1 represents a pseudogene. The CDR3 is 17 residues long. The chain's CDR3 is CARPTVAPGPNTGELFF. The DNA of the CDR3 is TGTGCCAGACCCACGGTGGCTCCGGGGCCTAACACCGGGGAGCTGTTTTTT.

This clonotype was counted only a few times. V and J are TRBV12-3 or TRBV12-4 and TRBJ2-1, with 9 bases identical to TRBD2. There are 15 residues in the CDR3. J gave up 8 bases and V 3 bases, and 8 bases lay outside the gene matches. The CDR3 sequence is CASSFGAGGADEQFF. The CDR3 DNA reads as TGTGCCAGCAGTTTTGGAGCGGGGGGAGCGGATGAGCAGTTCTTC.

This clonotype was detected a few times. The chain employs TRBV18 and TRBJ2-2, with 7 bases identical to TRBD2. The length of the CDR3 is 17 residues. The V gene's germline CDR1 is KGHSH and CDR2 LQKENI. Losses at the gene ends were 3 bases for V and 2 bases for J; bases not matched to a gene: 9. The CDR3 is CASSPLEASGNTGELFF. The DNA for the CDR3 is TGTGCCAGCTCACCTCTAGAGGCTAGCGGAAACACCGGGGAGCTGTTTTTT.

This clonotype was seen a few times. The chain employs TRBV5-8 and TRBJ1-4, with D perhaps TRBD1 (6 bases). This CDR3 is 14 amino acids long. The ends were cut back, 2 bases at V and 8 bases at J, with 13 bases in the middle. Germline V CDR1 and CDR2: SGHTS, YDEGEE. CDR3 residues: CASSFPGEGEKLFF. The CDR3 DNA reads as TGTGCCAGCAGCTTCCCAGGGGAGGGGGAAAAACTGTTTTTT.

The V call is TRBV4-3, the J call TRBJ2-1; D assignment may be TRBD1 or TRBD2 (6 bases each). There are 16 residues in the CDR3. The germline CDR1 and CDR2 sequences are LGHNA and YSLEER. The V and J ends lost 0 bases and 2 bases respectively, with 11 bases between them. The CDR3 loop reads CASSQEGGQTYNEQFF. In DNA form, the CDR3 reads TGCGCCAGCAGCCAAGAAGGGGGGCAAACCTACAATGAGCAGTTCTTC.

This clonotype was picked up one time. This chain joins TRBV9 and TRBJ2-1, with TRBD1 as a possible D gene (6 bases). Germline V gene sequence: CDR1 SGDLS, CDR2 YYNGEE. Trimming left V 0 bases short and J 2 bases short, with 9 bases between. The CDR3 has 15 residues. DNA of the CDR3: TGTGCCAGCAGCGTAGAAGGGGGTACCTACAATGAGCAGTTCTTC. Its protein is CASSVEGGTYNEQFF.

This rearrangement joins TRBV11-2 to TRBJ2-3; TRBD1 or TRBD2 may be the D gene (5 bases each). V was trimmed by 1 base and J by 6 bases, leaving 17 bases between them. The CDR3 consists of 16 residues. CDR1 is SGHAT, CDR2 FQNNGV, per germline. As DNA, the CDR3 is TGTGCCAGCAGCTTAGGAGGGGCCAGCTCGTGGGATACGCAGTATTTT. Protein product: CASSLGGASSWDTQYF.

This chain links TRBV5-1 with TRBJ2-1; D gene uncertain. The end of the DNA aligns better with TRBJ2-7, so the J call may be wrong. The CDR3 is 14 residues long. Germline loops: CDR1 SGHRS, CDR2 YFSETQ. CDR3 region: CASSLGTEVNEQYF. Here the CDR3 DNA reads TGCGCCAGCAGCTTGGGGACGGAAGTCAATGAGCAGTACTTC.